This T cell receptor (beta chain) is drawn from a study of CD8 T cells in ankylosing spondylitis. Findings and limits, study-wide: Typical of ankylosing spondylitis blood, it appeared, was a TCR beta motif of eight highly homologous variants.

Regarding this clonotype: The antigen is not known.

CDR3 length: 11 residues. Germline CDR1 is SQVTM and CDR2 is ANQGSEA. V shed 6 bases and J shed 3 bases, with 6 bases lying between them. Each CDR3 protein is one row after TCRdb ran MiXCR on the 5' RACE reads. The sample lists more than 150,000 distinct CDR3 sequences, 18% seen once, with 4.3% in the top ten. The chain carries TRBV29-1 and TRBJ2-1, with a tentative D call TRBD2 (5 bases). The sample comprised blood, either unsorted or a sorted T cell fraction (not recorded which). The TCR originated in a male donor aged 10 to 30 with ankylosing spondylitis or in good health (not recorded which). This CDR3 is CSVGVYNEQFF. The DNA of the CDR3 is TGCAGCGTCGGGGTCTACAATGAGCAGTTCTTC.